This T cell receptor beta chain was captured by sequencing in a study of cytomegalovirus exposure and HLA in healthy donors (dated by TCRdb to 2016 to 2017). In the study overall: In an earlier analysis of 450 to 750 of the donors, approximately 300 Gb of sequence data and 95 million to 130 million unique TCR beta sequences from 150 million to 200 million T cells were reported. Roughly five DR-DQ haplotypes were handled as single units for association and clustering because linkage in the cohort was strong. Typing coverage differed by locus: A, B, C, DRB1 and DQB1 were typed in about 620-630 donors, DQA1 in approximately 520, DPA1 in some 600, and DPB1 in approximately 450. An earlier analysis of 587 of the donors used high-throughput TCR beta sequencing to judge whether each TCR beta V gene segment behaved as functional or pseudogenic. An early release covering 550 to 700 HLA-typed donors comprised around 300 gigabases of sequencing data and around 80 million unique TCR sequences. To predict cytomegalovirus infection status, the study brought together high-throughput TCR immunosequencing, statistical association of individual TCRs with disease status, and machine learning. On average, around 240,000 unique TCR beta nucleotide sequences were sequenced per donor among about 400 genotyped donors of the cohort, with roughly 19% of those sequences being non-productive. Among the roughly 370 genotyped donors, around 79% belonged to the genetic ancestry cluster associated with self-reported Caucasian donors. A later analysis re-examined previously published TCR beta repertoires from just over 650 donors and added high-resolution HLA genotyping to investigate patterns of TCR occurrence. A later genetic analysis used genome-wide SNP genotypes for 398 of the 666 donors, treating that subset as a discovery cohort. The study was designed to test whether signatures of past pathogen exposure could be identified by cataloging public T cell receptors. Besides the first cohort of roughly 640 subjects, a separate validation cohort made up of over 100 different subjects was used. Donor age, sex, ethnicity and CMV serostatus were compiled alongside the repertoire data. All discovery cohort repertoires had been generated using a single sequencing platform. The T cell repertoires of 666 subjects were profiled by immunosequencing and related to cytomegalovirus serostatus. Both class I and class II loci were covered by HLA typing, at four-digit resolution. Rather than using new phenotypic data, the later analysis identified candidate immune exposures from TCR beta sequences and from how often those sequences occurred across donors. The investigation overall reported the following: Correlated functional status among segregating V segments might be attributable to linkage disequilibrium, but an unknown experimental factor could not be ruled out. In a later genetic analysis, a missense DCLRE1C variant was associated with V-gene and J-gene trimming of TCR beta chains, and the association was replicated in an independent cohort. In the study, 150 to 200 TCR beta chains were listed as associated with cytomegalovirus. A cluster of highly shared sequence variants was judged likely to be a technical artifact of the sequencing pipeline. The cohort was sequenced for TCR beta chains only, and without alpha or paired-chain data the features that could be detected were limited. At a false discovery rate of 0.05, a later analysis linked under 20,000 TCR beta sequences to specific HLA alleles. Some IMGT-functional V segments, including TRBV6-2 and TRBV6-3, could not be distinguished by the 87-base-pair reads and were therefore excluded. Because HLA typing was unavailable for some donors at each locus, only the typed subset was used in association tests. In a later genetic analysis, fewer N-insertions in productive TCRs were reported among donors in an Asian-associated ancestry cluster than the approximately 630-donor mean. For the cohort, immune exposure information was limited to CMV serostatus. Compared with equally common non-associated chains, HLA-associated TCR beta chains in a later analysis were more clonally expanded and had lower generation probabilities. Because counts were too low, around 17 rarely observed V segments, including chromosome 9 orphons, were left out of the earlier analysis of some 640 of the donors. It was suggested by the authors that the approach could potentially be generalized to other disease states and immunological phenotypes. Three of the identified cytomegalovirus-associated TCR beta chains were confirmed in vitro to be specific for cytomegalovirus antigens. An earlier analysis of roughly 570 of the donors showed that most TCR beta V segments appeared in productive rearrangements either about 90% or about 30% of the time, which broadly matched IMGT annotations. When HLA alleles, especially DR and DQ, strongly co-occurred, attributing TCR associations to individual alleles was difficult. In a later analysis, several top co-occurrence clusters were reported to appear linked to parvovirus B19, influenza, CMV and Epstein-Barr virus. A further reported finding was that TCR beta sequences accurately predicted the HLA-A and HLA-B alleles for most subjects in the first cohort. The classifier was reported to diagnose cytomegalovirus status with high specificity and sensitivity in both the original and validation cohorts. Across donors, most TCR sequences were observed very rarely, whereas some public TCRs were present in many individuals. In a later analysis, most CMV-associated TCR beta chains were found to appear HLA-restricted, with HLA associations seemingly driven largely by CMV exposure. Roughly uniform sequencing depth across donors was assumed in presence/absence analyses, although this assumption may not hold. In a later analysis, the rate of TCR association differed among HLA loci, with DRB1 alleles having the most associated TCRs and HLA-C alleles having the fewest.

Unmatched junction bases come to 3, with V trimmed by 4 bases and J by 3 bases. From cysteine to phenylalanine, the CDR3 is 14 amino acids long. Only the CDR3 region is kept as DNA, spanning 42 bases read in frame from base 1. For CDR1 and CDR2, the germline V gene lists SNHLY and FYNNEI. Only a few counts were recorded for this clone. Its antigen is currently not known. Base quality data are lacking; no much larger clone is found one base away. Libraries were made using the immunoSEQ multiplex PCR assay. A mixture of 60 forward primers for TCR Vbeta segments and 13 reverse primers for TCR Jbeta segments was used in the multiplex PCR. The CDR3 region of rearranged TCR beta genes was amplified from genomic DNA with a multiplex PCR assay. Amplified TCR beta libraries were sequenced as 87-base-pair reads on the Illumina HiSeq System. In the source study's methods: Across the 700 or so repertoires, a later analysis counted some 81 million unique TCR beta chains, 9 million to 14 million of which were shared by at least two donors. Raw reads were error-corrected and collapsed into unique sequences with a nearest-neighbor algorithm that merged closely related sequences to remove PCR and sequencing errors. To assign V, D and J gene segments, CDR3 sequences were aligned to IMGT reference sequences. For a sequence to be retained, a match of at least six nucleotides was required to both a V gene segment and a J gene segment. Rearrangements were classified as productive when the CDR3 lacked stop codons and remained in frame with V and J, and all other rearrangements were classified as non-productive. CDR3 was defined by IMGT convention, running from the second conserved V-encoded cysteine to the conserved J-encoded phenylalanine. The earlier analysis of about 590 of the donors excluded sequences that lacked an unambiguous match to a single V gene segment. In an earlier analysis of roughly 500 of the donors, V segments were called functional above 56.7% productive rearrangements and were called segregating when the between-donor standard deviation exceeded 5%. A statistical classification framework was developed to diagnose cytomegalovirus status using the catalog of TCR beta chain sequences. V and J gene assignment, in a later analysis, came from comparing TCR nucleotide sequences with IMGT/GENE-DB human TR gene sequences. In a later analysis, CDR3 sequences and most-parsimonious VDJ recombination scenarios were assigned using the TCRdist pipeline. A later analysis defined each TCR beta chain by its CDR3 amino acid sequence plus V-gene family, and excluded reads lacking a unique V-gene family. To address suspected cross-contamination and a sequencing artifact, a later analysis removed 550 to 750 highly shared, low-generation-probability nucleotide sequences. In a later analysis, a clonal expansion index was calculated for each public chain from normalized within-repertoire ranks of inferred template counts. A later analysis computed generation probabilities with a VDJ recombination model fitted to out-of-frame rearrangements, and checked the results against IGoR. A later analysis scored TCR-TCR, TCR-HLA and TCR-CMV co-occurrence with hypergeometric tests, applying a repertoire-size bias correction to TCR pairs. In a later analysis, false discovery rates were estimated by permuting HLA or CMV assignments 20 times. In a later analysis, co-occurring TCRs were grouped using DBSCAN, and TCRdist sequence similarity was added for clustering within HLA-allele-positive subsets. Repertoires with fewer than 30,000 or more than 120,000 public chains, plus five repertoires with anomalous nucleotide sharing, were excluded from co-occurrence clustering. The immuneACCESS repertoire file appears here via TCRdb, limited to in-frame rearrangements. These files lack a portion of the clones; in checked studies, under half of the deficit traces to unresolved V genes, and the cause of the others is not known. That table is the source of V, J and clone size, and D and trimming were worked out from the DNA. The table for this sample lists around 61,000 clones; 65% to 70% of them were counted only once. The ten biggest clones cover under 20% of the sample.

The cohort was made up of 666 healthy bone marrow donors. Cohort members were all nominally healthy when sampled, although unrecorded immune exposures were likely present. The donor tested CMV seropositive, placing the donor among the roughly 300 seropositive members of the cohort. Every donor gave a peripheral blood sample, and the peripheral blood mononuclear cells from that sample were used for TCR beta sequencing. The Qiagen DNeasy Blood Extraction Kit was used to extract genomic DNA from the blood cell samples. The V gene is TRBV2 and the J gene is TRBJ2-5; 9 bases in the middle match TRBD2. Source material: PBMCs. This clonotype originated in a man aged 40-55 years in good health and CMV-seropositive. The DNA reads as follows: TGTGCCAGCAGTGGGGTAGCGGGAGAAGAGACCCAGTACTTC. This gives the protein CASSGVAGEETQYF.